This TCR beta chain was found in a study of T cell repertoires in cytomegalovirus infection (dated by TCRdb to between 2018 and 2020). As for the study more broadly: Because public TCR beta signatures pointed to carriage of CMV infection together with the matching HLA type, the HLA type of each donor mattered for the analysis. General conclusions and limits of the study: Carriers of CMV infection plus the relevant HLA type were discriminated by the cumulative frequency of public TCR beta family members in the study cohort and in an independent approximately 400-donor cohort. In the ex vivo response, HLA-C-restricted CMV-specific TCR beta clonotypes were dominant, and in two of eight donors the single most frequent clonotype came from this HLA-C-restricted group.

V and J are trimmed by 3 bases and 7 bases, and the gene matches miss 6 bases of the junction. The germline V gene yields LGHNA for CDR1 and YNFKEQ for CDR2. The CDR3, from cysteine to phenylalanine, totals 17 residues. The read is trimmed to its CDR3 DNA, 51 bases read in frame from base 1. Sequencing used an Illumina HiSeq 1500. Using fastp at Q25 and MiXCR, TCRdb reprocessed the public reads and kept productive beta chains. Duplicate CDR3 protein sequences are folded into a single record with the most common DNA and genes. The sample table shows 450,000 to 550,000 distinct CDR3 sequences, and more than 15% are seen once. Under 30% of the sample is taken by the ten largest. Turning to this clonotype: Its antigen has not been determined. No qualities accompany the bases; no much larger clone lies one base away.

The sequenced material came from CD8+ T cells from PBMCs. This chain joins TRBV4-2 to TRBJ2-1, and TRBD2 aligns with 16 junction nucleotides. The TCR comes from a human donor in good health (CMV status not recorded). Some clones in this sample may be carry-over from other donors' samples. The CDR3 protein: CASSHGTSGGAKNEQFF. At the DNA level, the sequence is TGTGCCAGCAGCCACGGGACTAGCGGGGGGGCCAAAAATGAGCAGTTCTTC.